One sample yielded the 8 T cell receptor beta chains listed below, sequenced in a study of cytomegalovirus exposure and HLA in healthy donors. Use of 60 Vbeta and 13 Jbeta primers characterized the PCR. Clones were sequenced by immunoSEQ multiplex PCR, and TCRdb holds only the in-frame ones, with some missing. Of around 94,000 clones listed, around 77% are singletons. Sequences were obtained from PBMCs. The receptors were sampled from a woman aged 60-70 years in good health and CMV-seropositive.

The chain carries TRBV4-1 and TRBJ1-1; unclear D gene. Deletions cut 3 bases from V and 0 bases from J, with 11 bases between. The CDR3 is 15 amino acids. Germline lookup yields CDR1 MGHRA and CDR2 YSYEKL. CDR3 sequence (DNA): TGCGCCAGCAGCCATAGCCGGGTCATGAACACTGAAGCTTTCTTT. This encodes CASSHSRVMNTEAFF.

The V and J genes are TRBV19 and TRBJ1-3; 7 positions agree with TRBD1. In germline, CDR1 is LNHDA, CDR2 SQIVND (reference sequence). J lost 5 bases, V lost 7 bases, and 14 bases had no gene match. This CDR3 comprises 16 residues. CDR3 coding DNA: TGTGCCAGTACCAAAGACAGGGCGATAGGTAGAAACACCATATATTTT. Its translation is CASTKDRAIGRNTIYF.

The chain joins TRBV5-6 to TRBJ2-1; the D is unclear. This CDR3 spans 15 amino acids. CDR1 and CDR2 from the germline V gene are SGHDT and YYEEEE. V was trimmed by 0 bases and J by 2 bases, leaving 9 bases between them. As DNA, the CDR3 is TGTGCCAGCAGCTTGGGGCACCCCACCTACAATGAGCAGTTCTTC. Its translation is CASSLGHPTYNEQFF.

The chain employs TRBV5-1 and TRBJ2-5; D is ambiguous. The CDR3 extends over 15 amino acids. Trimming stripped 3 bases from V and 2 bases from J, with 14 bases between. Germline CDR1 is SGHRS and CDR2 is YFSETQ. DNA for the CDR3: TGCGCCAGCAGCTCGGCCGGGTCCCAACAAGAGACCCAGTACTTC. As protein: CASSSAGSQQETQYF.

As for this clone: This sample includes further DNA sequences coding for the same CDR3. The V call is TRBV18, the J call TRBJ2-5, with TRBD1 matching 7 bases. This CDR3 has 13 residues. Per germline, CDR1 KGHSH and CDR2 LQKENI. The junction had 3 bases not matched to a gene; V was cut back by 6 bases and J by 2 bases. CDR3 nucleotides: TGTGCCAGCTCCCGGGGACAGCAAGAGACCCAGTACTTC. Amino acid sequence: CASSRGQQETQYF. The full variable domain, its missing parts supplied by reference TRBV18 and TRBJ2-5, is NAGVMQNPRHLVRRRGQEARLRCSPMKGHSHVYWYRQLPEEGLKFMVYLQKENIIDESGMPKERFSAEFPKEGPSILRIQQVVRGDSAAYFCASSRGQQETQYFGPGTRLLVL.

About this clone itself: One junction end disagrees with the germline gene, perhaps due to a read error. The chain has TRBV7-7 and TRBJ2-6; TRBD2 is a possible D gene (5 bases). This CDR3 is built from 16 residues. Germline assignment: CDR1 SSHAT and CDR2 FNYEAQ (reference sequence). CDR3 sequence reads: CASSPRRDSGANVLTF. CDR3 coding DNA: TGTGCTAGCAGCCCGCGACGGGACTCTGGGGCCAACGTCCTGACTTTC.

The chain recombines TRBV10-3 with TRBJ2-5, with D possibly matching TRBD1 (6 bases). The assigned J gene may be wrong: the sequence end matches TRBJ2-7 better. This CDR3 has 16 residues. The germline CDR1 and CDR2 sequences are ENHRY and SYGVKD. DNA of the CDR3: TGTGCCATCAGTGGGGAAATGGACAGAACCTTCTACGAGCAGTACTTC. Protein sequence: CAISGEMDRTFYEQYF.

This clone was recorded a few times. The genes are TRBV10-3 and TRBJ2-7, with TRBD2 matching over 8 bases. This CDR3 is 16 amino acids long. Germline V gene data show CDR1 as ENHRY and CDR2 as SYGVKD. Trimming at V came to 7 bases and at J to 4 bases, leaving 15 bases not matched to a gene. The CDR3 DNA reads as TGTGCCATCAAGGGGAAAAGCGGGAGAAGTGTTTACGAGCAGTACTTC. Translating it yields CAIKGKSGRSVYEQYF.